These 18 T cell receptor beta chains came from one sample sequenced in a study of blood T cell repertoires in COVID-19. Measured with immunoSEQ multiplex PCR; TCRdb has only the in-frame clones, and not every one. The data show around 95,000 clones, almost 80% seen once. The sample consisted of peripheral blood. These receptors were taken from an older woman with acute or convalescent COVID-19.

The gene calls are TRBV12-3 or TRBV12-4 and TRBJ2-2; 8 nucleotides match TRBD1. The CDR3 has 13 amino acids. J lost 6 bases, V lost 10 bases, and 7 bases had no gene match. The CDR3 bases are TGTGCCACCAAACAGGGGGTCGCCGGGGAGCTGTTTTTT. This codes for CATKQGVAGELFF.

The genes are TRBV28 and TRBJ1-2; D might be TRBD1 (6 bases). The ends were cut back, 4 bases at V and 2 bases at J, with 14 bases in the middle. Germline CDR1 is MDHEN and CDR2 is SYDVKM. The CDR3 contains 15 residues. The DNA of the CDR3 is TGTGCCAGCAGTTCCCACAGGGTACCCAACTATGGCTACACCTTC. Residues: CASSSHRVPNYGYTF.

The CDR3 loop is CASAPGQGTYEQYF. The CDR3, as DNA: TGTGCCAGCGCCCCGGGACAGGGAACCTACGAGCAGTACTTC. The chain employs TRBV2 and TRBJ2-7; 9 bases agree with TRBD1. Germline CDR1 reads SNHLY; CDR2 reads FYNNEI. CDR3 length: 14 amino acids. The V and J ends lost 8 bases and 2 bases, in that order; junction bases with no gene match: 7.

This chain uses TRBV28 with TRBJ1-5; D not resolved. CDR3 length equals 13 residues. V lost 6 bases and J 11 bases, leaving 17 bases between the germline ends. Germline V gene data show CDR1 as MDHEN and CDR2 as SYDVKM. The CDR3 DNA reads TGTGCCAGCAGCACCACGTCCCCCGAGGCCCAGCATTTT. It is translated as CASSTTSPEAQHF.

V and J are TRBV19 and TRBJ2-3; 8 bases align to TRBD1. CDR1 and CDR2 (germline): LNHDA, SQIVND (reference sequence). The CDR3 has 16 residues. The J segment lost 0 bases and the V segment lost 4 bases, leaving 6 bases of the junction unmatched. The CDR3 is CASSNPGGFSTDTQYF. The CDR3 DNA is TGTGCCAGTAGTAATCCAGGGGGCTTTAGCACAGATACGCAGTATTTT.

This clone was counted once. Other DNA sequences in this sample translate to the same CDR3. This rearrangement joins TRBV6-6 to TRBJ2-1; D is ambiguous. From germline, CDR1 is MNHNY and CDR2 SVGAGI (reference sequence). This CDR3 contains 12 residues. V was clipped by 9 bases and J by 5 bases, with 11 bases between them. The CDR3 nucleotides read TGTGCCAGTAGTCCTATTAACAATGAGCAGTTCTTC. Translation gives CASSPINNEQFF.

The chain has TRBV29-1 and TRBJ1-2; D gene ambiguous. In germline, CDR1 is SQVTM, CDR2 ANQGSEA. The CDR3 is 13 amino acids. V lost 3 bases and J lost 0, with 8 bases in between. CDR3 DNA: TGCAGCGTTGATGCAGATTCTAACTATGGCTACACCTTC. Its protein product is CSVDADSNYGYTF.

The genes are TRBV3-1 (or the pseudogene TRBV3-2) and TRBJ1-1, with D possibly TRBD1 on 5 matching bases. Germline-derived CDR1 and CDR2 are LGHDT and YNNKEL (reference sequence). The CDR3 has 14 amino acids. The V gene lost 1 base and the J gene lost 14 bases, with 20 bases spanning the gap. The CDR3, as DNA: TGTGCCAGCAGCCAAGCGGGGGTTTTACGGGTTCTCTTCTTT. Its translation is CASSQAGVLRVLFF.

V gene TRBV21-1 combines with J gene TRBJ2-3; TRBD2 is taken as the D call from the table, unchecked against the DNA. TRBV21-1 constitutes a pseudogene. CDR3 length: 22 residues. The DNA of the CDR3 is TGTGCCAGCAGCAAAGCCTGGACCCAACTAACTAGCGGGGGAACCAGAGCAGATACGCAGTATTTT. Its translation is CASSKAWTQLTSGGTRADTQYF.

This CDR3 is CASSQQGGGYTF. CDR3 DNA: TGTGCCAGCAGCCAACAGGGAGGTGGCTACACCTTC. The chain links TRBV3-1 (or the pseudogene TRBV3-2) to TRBJ1-2; a weak D match, TRBD1 (5 bases). The length of the CDR3 is 12 residues. Germline assignment: CDR1 LGHDT and CDR2 YNNKEL (reference sequence). Trimming stripped 2 bases from V and 7 bases from J, with 8 bases between.

The CDR3 sequence is CASSENRGKQYF. CDR3 in DNA: TGTGCCAGCAGTGAGAACAGGGGGAAGCAGTACTTC. V usage is TRBV6-1 and J usage is TRBJ2-7; 8 nucleotides line up with TRBD1. The V gene end was trimmed by 3 bases and the J gene end by 8 bases; junction bases not matched to a gene: 3. There are 12 residues in the CDR3. From germline, CDR1 is MNHNS and CDR2 SASEGT.

This clone was seen a few times. This CDR3 reads CASSERGLAGIANTGELFF. CDR3 in DNA: TGTGCCAGCAGTGAAAGGGGGCTAGCGGGGATAGCGAACACCGGGGAGCTGTTTTTT. The rearrangement uses TRBV6-1 and TRBJ2-2, with 9 bases lining up with TRBD2. The germline gives CDR1 MNHNS, CDR2 SASEGT. This CDR3 is built from 19 residues. V shed 2 bases and J 0 bases; nucleotides not matched to a gene: 10.

The chain combines TRBV5-1 with TRBJ1-5; perhaps TRBD1 as D (5 bases). This CDR3 has 15 amino acids. Trimming removed 4 bases from V and 0 bases from J, with 11 bases in between. CDR1 and CDR2 (germline): SGHRS, YFSETQ. The CDR3 nucleotides read TGCGCCAGCAGCCCCGACAGTCATAGCAATCAGCCCCAGCATTTT. Its translation is CASSPDSHSNQPQHF.

V is TRBV6-2 or TRBV6-3 and J is TRBJ1-2; possible D gene TRBD1, 6 bases. Looked up from germline, CDR1 is MNHEY and CDR2 is SVGEGT. V lost 4 bases and J lost 4, with 13 bases in between. CDR3 length: 14 amino acids. The CDR3 region is CASSSQGIGYGYTF. CDR3 DNA sequence: TGTGCCAGCAGTTCCCAGGGGATTGGCTATGGCTACACCTTC.

The genes are TRBV7-8 and TRBJ1-1; TRBD1 might be the D (5 bases). V lost 5 bases and J 11 bases, leaving 12 bases between the germline ends. Germline lookup yields CDR1 SGHVS and CDR2 FQNEAQ. This CDR3 comprises 11 residues. CDR3 sequence (DNA): TGTGCCAGCAGCCGGGGAAAGGGGGCTTTCTTT. Protein sequence: CASSRGKGAFF.

This chain uses TRBV2 with TRBJ1-1, with 7 bases matching TRBD1. J lost 2 bases, V lost 4 bases, and 10 bases had no gene match. This CDR3 has 16 residues. Germline loops: CDR1 SNHLY, CDR2 FYNNEI. The CDR3 bases are TGTGCCAGCAGTGGGCCCCCGGGACAGATAAACACTGAAGCTTTCTTT. It is translated as CASSGPPGQINTEAFF.

The J gene is TRBJ2-3, the V gene TRBV6-2 or TRBV6-3; 9 bases map to TRBD2. The junction had 8 bases not matched to a gene; V was cut back by 2 bases and J by 5 bases. Germline CDR1 is MNHEY and CDR2 is SVGEGT. This CDR3 region has 16 residues. DNA for the CDR3: TGTGCCAGCAGTTACACGGCTAGCGGGGCAAAAGATACGCAGTATTTT. Translated: CASSYTASGAKDTQYF.

The chain combines TRBV27 with TRBJ2-1, with TRBD2 identical over 8 bases. V trimming: 7 bases; J trimming: 8 bases; junction bases outside the gene matches: 7. Germline assignment: CDR1 MNHEY and CDR2 SMNVEV (reference sequence). The CDR3 runs 13 residues. The CDR3 is CASKRGGLDEQFF. The CDR3 DNA sequence: TGTGCCAGCAAACGGGGGGGCCTAGATGAGCAGTTCTTC.